Listed here are 30 T cell receptor beta chains from one sample, sequenced in a study of blood T cell repertoires in COVID-19. This table comes from immunoSEQ multiplex PCR, and its TCRdb copy is limited to in-frame clones, with some not included. This table holds 150,000 to 200,000 clones, approximately 86% found once. The sample taken for sequencing was peripheral blood. All receptors come from a man between 18 and 35 years old with acute or convalescent COVID-19.

The genes are TRBV6-5 and TRBJ1-2; D gene uncertain. Germline CDR1 and CDR2: MNHEY and SVGAGI. The V end was cut by 0 bases, the J end by 3 bases, with 11 bases between. The CDR3 is 15 residues long. This chain's CDR3 is CASSYSGEGDYGYTF. DNA for the CDR3: TGTGCCAGCAGTTACTCCGGGGAGGGCGACTATGGCTACACCTTC.

This clone came up a few times. The chain recombines TRBV6-5 with TRBJ1-5, with D perhaps matching TRBD1 (5 bases). The germline V gene encodes CDR1 MNHEY and CDR2 SVGAGI. The CDR3 loop spans 15 amino acids. The V end lost 5 bases, the J end lost 0 bases, and 11 bases lay between the germline ends. The CDR3 nucleotides are TGTGCCAGCAGTAGGGACTTAAATAGCAATCAGCCCCAGCATTTT. Translated: CASSRDLNSNQPQHF.

The gene calls are TRBV5-1 and TRBJ2-1; 10 bases line up with TRBD1. The V gene's germline CDR1 is SGHRS and CDR2 YFSETQ. Losses at the gene ends were 4 bases for V and 3 bases for J; bases not matched to a gene: 4. The CDR3 length is 15 residues. The CDR3 reads CASSPGQGGYNEQFF. The CDR3 region has the DNA TGCGCCAGCAGCCCAGGACAGGGGGGCTACAATGAGCAGTTCTTC.

The chain carries TRBV5-1 and TRBJ1-6; D perhaps matches TRBD1 (5 bases). The CDR3 length is 16 residues. From germline, CDR1 is SGHRS and CDR2 YFSETQ. With 3 bases removed from V and 9 bases from J, the gap between germline ends came to 19 bases. This CDR3 reads CASSSDVIGGVSPLHF. The CDR3 bases are TGCGCCAGCAGCTCCGACGTGATTGGGGGGGTTTCACCCCTCCACTTT.

This clone was observed once. The chain links TRBV7-8 to TRBJ2-4; 7 nucleotides match TRBD1. V gave up 2 bases and J gave up 4 bases; unmatched junction bases: 5. Germline values: CDR1 SGHVS, CDR2 FQNEAQ. The CDR3 contains 15 residues. The CDR3 DNA reads as TGTGCCAGCAGCTTAAGTTCGGGACAGAAAAACATTCAGTACTTC. Its protein product is CASSLSSGQKNIQYF. The complete variable domain, with remaining parts taken from reference TRBV7-8 and TRBJ2-4, reads GAGVSQSPRYKVAKRGQDVALRCDPISGHVSLFWYQQALGQGPEFLTYFQNEAQLDKSGLPSDRFFAERPEGSVSTLKIQRTQQEDSAVYLCASSLSSGQKNIQYFGAGTRLSVL.

This clone came up a few times. The J gene is TRBJ2-2, the V gene TRBV5-1; TRBD2 aligns across 8 bases. The CDR3 totals 14 residues. Per germline, CDR1 SGHRS and CDR2 YFSETQ. V dropped 4 bases and J dropped 5; count of bases not matched to a gene: 4. In DNA, the CDR3 is TGCGCCAGCAGCCCGGGGGGGCGGACCGGGGAGCTGTTTTTT. Translated: CASSPGGRTGELFF.

The J gene is TRBJ2-1, the V gene TRBV7-9; no clear D. V dropped 4 bases and J dropped 2 bases, with 9 bases sitting between them. This CDR3 contains 14 residues. Germline V gives CDR1 SEHNR, CDR2 FQNEAQ (reference sequence). CDR3 in amino acids: CASSSGGPYNEQFF. CDR3 coding DNA: TGTGCCAGCAGCTCAGGTGGCCCCTACAATGAGCAGTTCTTC.

The chain links TRBV19 to TRBJ2-5, with 8 nucleotides matching TRBD1. This CDR3 contains 13 residues. Germline values: CDR1 LNHDA, CDR2 SQIVND (reference sequence). V lost 5 bases and J lost 2; bases outside the gene matches: 1. CDR3 coding DNA: TGTGCCAGTAGTGGACAGGGTCAAGAGACCCAGTACTTC. Translation: CASSGQGQETQYF.

The chain uses TRBV7-9 and TRBJ1-2; TRBD1 is a possible D gene (5 bases). The V gene's germline CDR1 is SEHNR and CDR2 FQNEAQ (reference sequence). CDR3 length equals 15 residues. Trimming left V 1 base short and J 2 bases short, with 11 bases between. The CDR3 spells CASSLDGPGNYGYTF. The CDR3 DNA sequence: TGTGCCAGCAGCTTAGACGGGCCAGGGAACTATGGCTACACCTTC.

This clone has just a few counts. The chain uses TRBV25-1 and TRBJ1-2; 9 nucleotides line up with TRBD1. The germline CDR1 and CDR2 sequences are MGHDK and SYGVNS. V lost 3 bases to trimming and J lost 2 bases; unmatched junction nucleotides: 1. The CDR3 length is 14 residues. As DNA, the CDR3 is TGTGCCAGCAGTGATGGACAGGGGAACTATGGCTACACCTTC. Translation gives CASSDGQGNYGYTF.

V usage is TRBV29-1 and J usage is TRBJ2-7, with 10 bases fitting TRBD1. CDR3 length: 13 residues. CDR1 and CDR2 from the germline V gene are SQVTM and ANQGSEA. V lost 6 bases to trimming and J lost 4 bases; unmatched junction nucleotides: 6. The CDR3 loop is CSVVPGQGYEQYF. The CDR3 DNA reads as TGCAGCGTGGTACCGGGACAGGGGTACGAGCAGTACTTC.

The rearrangement joins TRBV20-1 to TRBJ2-7; D gene uncertain. The CDR3 contains 11 residues. The V gene lost 2 bases and the J gene lost 3 bases, with 5 bases spanning the gap. Germline loops: CDR1 DFQATT, CDR2 SNEGSKA (reference sequence). The CDR3: CSARPLYEQYF. The CDR3 region has the DNA TGCAGTGCTAGACCCCTCTACGAGCAGTACTTC.

About this clone itself: The same CDR3 also results from other DNA sequences found in this sample. The rearrangement joins TRBV7-9 to TRBJ1-2, with a tentative D call TRBD1 (6 bases). Deletions cut 0 bases from V and 5 bases from J, with 10 bases between. Germline values: CDR1 SEHNR, CDR2 FQNEAQ (reference sequence). This CDR3 is 14 amino acids long. CDR3 sequence: CASSLATGKYGYTF. The CDR3 coding sequence is TGTGCCAGCAGCTTAGCGACAGGAAAGTATGGCTACACCTTC.

This clone is a singleton in its sample. The sample holds other DNA sequences that translate to the same CDR3. The chain links TRBV5-1 to TRBJ2-7; 9 nucleotides match TRBD1. The CDR3 runs 14 residues. Germline loops: CDR1 SGHRS, CDR2 YFSETQ. The V segment lost 5 bases and the J segment 5 bases; nucleotides outside the gene matches: 8. This CDR3 reads CASRGGTGFDEQYF. In DNA, the CDR3 is TGCGCCAGCAGGGGCGGGACAGGGTTCGACGAGCAGTACTTC.

V and J are TRBV6-6 and TRBJ2-2; no firm D call. V was shortened by 7 bases and J by 3 bases, with 12 bases between the two germline ends. This CDR3 has 14 amino acids. Germline-derived CDR1 and CDR2 are MNHNY and SVGAGI (reference sequence). CDR3 bases: TGTGCCAGCAACCCTAAACAGTACACCGGGGAGCTGTTTTTT. This translates into CASNPKQYTGELFF.

For the CDR3, the DNA is TGCGCCAGCAGCCATGGAACTAGCGGGGCCCAAAGTTACAATGAGCAGTTCTTC. Its translation: CASSHGTSGAQSYNEQFF. The rearrangement joins TRBV4-1 to TRBJ2-1; 10 nucleotides align to TRBD2. The ends lost 3 bases at V and 4 bases at J; junction bases unmatched: 12. This CDR3 has 18 residues. Germline V gene sequence: CDR1 MGHRA, CDR2 YSYEKL.

The chain combines TRBV6-1 with TRBJ1-4, with 9 bases that match TRBD1. The CDR3 runs 15 residues. V was clipped by 2 bases and J by 4 bases; unmatched bases: 2. Germline-derived CDR1 and CDR2 are MNHNS and SASEGT. CDR3 in DNA: TGTGCCAGCAGTGAACCGACAGGGGGTAATGAAAAACTGTTTTTT. Protein: CASSEPTGGNEKLFF.

This chain connects TRBV5-1 to TRBJ1-6; the match to TRBD1 covers 10 bases. This CDR3 comprises 15 residues. CDR1 and CDR2 from the germline V gene are SGHRS and YFSETQ. Germline trimming cut 5 bases from V and 7 bases from J; bases unmatched to any gene: 6. This chain's CDR3 is CASSSGTGANSPLHF. The CDR3, as DNA: TGCGCCAGCAGTTCCGGGACAGGGGCGAATTCACCCCTCCACTTT.

The rearrangement joins TRBV6-5 to TRBJ1-5, with unresolved D. Trimming removed 7 bases from V and 0 bases from J, with 13 bases in between. This CDR3 is built from 15 residues. Germline V gene lookup returns CDR1 MNHEY and CDR2 SVGAGI. CDR3 sequence: CASKSDSYSNQPQHF. In nucleotides, the CDR3 is TGTGCCAGCAAGTCCGACTCTTATAGCAATCAGCCCCAGCATTTT.

CDR3 residues: CASSLGRNYGYTF. In DNA, the CDR3 is TGTGCCAGCAGCTTGGGCAGGAACTATGGCTACACCTTC. J is TRBJ1-2 and V is TRBV5-6; D remains ambiguous. Deletions cut 0 bases from V and 2 bases from J, with 5 bases between. This CDR3 comprises 13 residues. The V gene's germline CDR1 is SGHDT and CDR2 YYEEEE.

V and J are TRBV7-9 and TRBJ1-2, with TRBD1 identical over 8 bases. The CDR3 spans 16 residues. In germline, CDR1 is SEHNR, CDR2 FQNEAQ (reference sequence). V lost 2 bases and J lost 5; bases outside the gene matches: 10. The CDR3 is CASSLPSQGARYGYTF. The CDR3 DNA sequence: TGTGCCAGCAGCTTACCCAGTCAGGGGGCGAGATATGGCTACACCTTC.

This chain joins TRBV7-2 and TRBJ1-5, with a weak D call TRBD1 (6 bases). Trimming cost V 1 base and J 4 bases, with 20 bases left between them. Germline lookup yields CDR1 SGHTA and CDR2 FQGNSA. The CDR3 is made up of 18 amino acids. The chain's CDR3 is CASSLVGGLGGWNQPQHF. In DNA form, the CDR3 reads TGTGCCAGCAGCTTAGTAGGGGGACTGGGAGGGTGGAATCAGCCCCAGCATTTT.

This chain uses TRBV7-2 with TRBJ2-2, with 7 bases lining up with TRBD2. Germline values: CDR1 SGHTA, CDR2 FQGNSA. Germline trimming cut 7 bases from V and 6 bases from J; bases unmatched to any gene: 5. The CDR3 has 13 residues. The CDR3 region is CASNRLAPGELFF. The CDR3 DNA reads as TGTGCCAGCAATAGACTAGCTCCCGGGGAGCTGTTTTTT.

The chain employs TRBV24-1 and TRBJ1-2; the match to TRBD1 covers 9 bases. The CDR3 is made up of 12 amino acids. Trimming cost V 5 bases and J 14 bases; bases outside gene matches: 8. Germline V gene data show CDR1 as KGHDR and CDR2 as SFDVKD. Here the CDR3 reads CATSARTGAATF. CDR3 coding DNA: TGTGCCACCAGTGCCCGGACAGGGGCGGCAACCTTC.

This clone was detected only once. V and J are TRBV4-2 and TRBJ1-6, with 9 positions matching TRBD1. Per germline, CDR1 LGHNA and CDR2 YNFKEQ. The CDR3 sequence is 18 residues long. V was clipped by 3 bases and J by 6 bases; unmatched bases: 12. CDR3 amino acids: CASSHQSPPGQGNSPLHF. The CDR3, as DNA: TGTGCCAGCAGCCATCAATCTCCGCCGGGACAGGGTAATTCACCCCTCCACTTT.

The chain combines TRBV6-1 with TRBJ1-6; 9 bases align to TRBD1. Germline V gene lookup returns CDR1 MNHNS and CDR2 SASEGT. V gave up 1 base and J gave up 4 bases; unmatched junction bases: 5. The CDR3 has 17 amino acids. The CDR3 nucleotides read TGTGCCAGCAGTGAAGAAGAAGACAGGGGGTATAATTCACCCCTCCACTTT. This encodes CASSEEEDRGYNSPLHF.

This chain uses TRBV19 with TRBJ1-1, with D perhaps TRBD1 (5 bases). Germline V gene data show CDR1 as LNHDA and CDR2 as SQIVND (reference sequence). V lost 3 bases, J lost 6 bases, and 17 bases lay in between. The CDR3 extends over 15 amino acids. The CDR3 loop reads CASSIGWGTGAEAFF. The CDR3 DNA sequence: TGTGCCAGTAGTATTGGTTGGGGCACCGGCGCTGAAGCTTTCTTT.

The chain uses TRBV6-1 and TRBJ2-7, with TRBD2 matching over 8 bases. CDR3 length equals 16 residues. The V and J ends lost 1 base and 2 bases, in that order; junction bases with no gene match: 7. From germline, CDR1 is MNHNS and CDR2 SASEGT. This CDR3 reads CASSEEGSGGPYEQYF. The CDR3 DNA reads as TGTGCCAGCAGTGAAGAAGGGAGCGGGGGTCCCTACGAGCAGTACTTC.

V gene TRBV5-1 combines with J gene TRBJ2-2, with D perhaps TRBD2 (5 bases). Trimming removed 3 bases from V and 1 base from J, with 7 bases in between. This CDR3 comprises 14 residues. Per the germline V gene, CDR1 is SGHRS and CDR2 is YFSETQ. CDR3 protein: CASSSGRNTGELFF. The CDR3 DNA follows: TGCGCCAGCAGCTCGGGAAGGAACACCGGGGAGCTGTTTTTT. The whole variable domain, remainder taken from reference TRBV5-1 and TRBJ2-2, is KAGVTQTPRYLIKTRGQQVTLSCSPISGHRSVSWYQQTPGQGLQFLFEYFSETQRNKGNFPGRFSGRQFSNSRSEMNVSTLELGDSALYLCASSSGRNTGELFFGEGSRLTVL.

The genes are TRBV10-3 and TRBJ2-3, with D tentatively TRBD2 (6 bases). CDR3 length: 13 amino acids. In germline, CDR1 is ENHRY, CDR2 SYGVKD. Deletions cut 6 bases from V and 7 bases from J, with 14 bases between. In DNA, the CDR3 is TGTGCCATCAGCGGTCCTAGCGAATATACGCAGTATTTT. It yields the protein CAISGPSEYTQYF.